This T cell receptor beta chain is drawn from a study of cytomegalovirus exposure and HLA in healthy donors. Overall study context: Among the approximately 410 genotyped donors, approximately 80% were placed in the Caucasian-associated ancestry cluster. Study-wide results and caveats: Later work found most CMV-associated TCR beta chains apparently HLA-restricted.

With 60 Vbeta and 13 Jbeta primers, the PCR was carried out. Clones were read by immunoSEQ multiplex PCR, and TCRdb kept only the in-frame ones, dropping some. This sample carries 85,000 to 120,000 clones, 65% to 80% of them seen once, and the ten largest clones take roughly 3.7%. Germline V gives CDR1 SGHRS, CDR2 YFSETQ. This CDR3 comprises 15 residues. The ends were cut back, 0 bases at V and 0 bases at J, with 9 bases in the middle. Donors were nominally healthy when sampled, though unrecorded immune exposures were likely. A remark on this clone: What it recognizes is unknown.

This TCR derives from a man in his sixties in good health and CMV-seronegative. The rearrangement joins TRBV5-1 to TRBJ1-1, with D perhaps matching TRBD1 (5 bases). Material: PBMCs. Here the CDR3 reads CASSLDGGVNTEAFF. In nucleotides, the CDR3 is TGCGCCAGCAGCTTGGATGGAGGGGTGAACACTGAAGCTTTCTTT.